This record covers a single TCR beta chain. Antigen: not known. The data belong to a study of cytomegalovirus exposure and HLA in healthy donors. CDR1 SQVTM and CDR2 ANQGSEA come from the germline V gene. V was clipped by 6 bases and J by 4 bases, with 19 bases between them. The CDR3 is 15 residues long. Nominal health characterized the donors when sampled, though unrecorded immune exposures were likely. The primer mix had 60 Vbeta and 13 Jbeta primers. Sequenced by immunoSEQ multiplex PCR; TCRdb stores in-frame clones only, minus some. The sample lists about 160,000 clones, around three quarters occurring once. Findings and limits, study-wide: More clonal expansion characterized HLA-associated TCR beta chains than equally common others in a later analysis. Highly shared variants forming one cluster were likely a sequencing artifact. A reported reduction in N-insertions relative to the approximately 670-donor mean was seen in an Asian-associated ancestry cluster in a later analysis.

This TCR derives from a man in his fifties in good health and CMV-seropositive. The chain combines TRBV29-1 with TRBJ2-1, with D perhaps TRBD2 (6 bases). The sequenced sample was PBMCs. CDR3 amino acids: CSVESRDFTYNEQFF. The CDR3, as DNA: TGCAGCGTGGAGTCTCGGGACTTCACATACAATGAGCAGTTCTTC.